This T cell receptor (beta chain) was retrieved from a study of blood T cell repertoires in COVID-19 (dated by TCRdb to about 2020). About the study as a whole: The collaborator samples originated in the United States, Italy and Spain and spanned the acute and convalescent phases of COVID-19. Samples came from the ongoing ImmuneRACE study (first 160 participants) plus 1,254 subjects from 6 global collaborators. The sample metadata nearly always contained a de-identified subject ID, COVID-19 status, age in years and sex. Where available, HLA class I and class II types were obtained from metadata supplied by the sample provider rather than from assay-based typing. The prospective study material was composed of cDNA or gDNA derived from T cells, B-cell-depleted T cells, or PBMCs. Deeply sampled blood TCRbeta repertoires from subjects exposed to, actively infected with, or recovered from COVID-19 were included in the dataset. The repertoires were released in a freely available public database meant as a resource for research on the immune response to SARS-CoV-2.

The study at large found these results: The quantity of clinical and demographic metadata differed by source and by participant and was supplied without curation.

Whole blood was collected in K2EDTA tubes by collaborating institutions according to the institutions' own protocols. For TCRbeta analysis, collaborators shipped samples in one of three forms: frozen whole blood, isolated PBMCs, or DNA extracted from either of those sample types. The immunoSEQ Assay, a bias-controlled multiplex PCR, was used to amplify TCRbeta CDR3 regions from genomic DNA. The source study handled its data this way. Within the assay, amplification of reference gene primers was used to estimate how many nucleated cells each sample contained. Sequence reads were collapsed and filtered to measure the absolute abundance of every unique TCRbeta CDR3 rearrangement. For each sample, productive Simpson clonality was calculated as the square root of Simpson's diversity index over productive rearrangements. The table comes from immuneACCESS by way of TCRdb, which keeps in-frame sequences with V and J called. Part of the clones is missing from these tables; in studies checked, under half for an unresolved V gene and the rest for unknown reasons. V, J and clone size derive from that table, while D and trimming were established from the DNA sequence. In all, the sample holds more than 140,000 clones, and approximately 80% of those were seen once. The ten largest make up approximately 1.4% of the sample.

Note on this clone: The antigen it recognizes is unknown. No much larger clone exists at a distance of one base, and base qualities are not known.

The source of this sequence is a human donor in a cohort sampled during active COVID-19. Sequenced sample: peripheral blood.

This receptor carries the CDR3 CAWSLPGQGPGSNQPQHF. The base sequence is TGTGCCTGGAGTCTCCCGGGACAGGGGCCTGGAAGCAATCAGCCCCAGCATTTT. The chain was built from TRBV30 and TRBJ1-5; a stretch of 10 junction bases matches TRBD1. The CDR3 measures 18 amino acids from cysteine to phenylalanine. Only CDR3 DNA remains: 54 bases, in frame from the first base. The germline V end is reduced by 2 bases and the J end by 1 base; junction bases left unmatched: 11. The CDR1 and CDR2 encoded by the germline V gene (reference sequence) are GTSNPN and SVGIG.